This T cell receptor (beta chain) was recorded in a study of identical twins. Germline values: CDR1 MGHRA, CDR2 YSYEKL. The J segment lost 6 bases and the V segment lost 0 bases, leaving 2 bases of the junction unmatched. This CDR3 has 14 residues. One entry per CDR3 protein, called by TCRdb with MiXCR from the 5' RACE reads. This table holds fewer than 800,000 distinct CDR3 sequences, about 7% found once. This sample also appeared in a second study, on yellow fever vaccine responses in identical twins. That report adds: The authors reported partly convergent, partly personalized vaccine responses in identical twins.

Sequencing was done on a sample of PBMCs. The chain uses TRBV4-1 and TRBJ2-4; the match to TRBD2 covers 7 bases. The source of this sequence is a woman under 30 in good health. CDR3: CASSQDGLGNIQYF. The CDR3 DNA sequence: TGCGCCAGCAGCCAAGATGGACTAGGAAACATTCAGTACTTC.